This entry lists 27 T cell receptor beta chains sequenced from one sample in a study of a mutant IDH1 vaccine in newly diagnosed glioma. Using immunoSEQ multiplex PCR, the repertoire was profiled, and TCRdb retains in-frame clones only, with some absent. The sample holds tens of thousands of clones, around 80% seen once. These receptors have no known antigen. Indicated time point: week 11, during vaccination. Doses consisted of 300 ug of mutant IDH1 20-mer peptide each, paired with topical imiquimod. The sequencing here drew on PBMCs, taken from a glioma patient whose treatment included an IDH1 peptide vaccine. Source of these receptors: a man aged 30-40 years with glioma.

CDR3 coding DNA: TGTGCCAGCAGCCGACAGGGCCACGAGCAGTACTTC. Its translation: CASSRQGHEQYF. V is TRBV7-9 and J is TRBJ2-7, with TRBD1 matching 7 bases. The V gene's germline CDR1 is SEHNR and CDR2 FQNEAQ (reference sequence). V gave up 5 bases and J gave up 5 bases; unmatched junction bases: 3. The CDR3 spans 12 residues.

The J gene is TRBJ1-3, the V gene TRBV6-1; unclear D gene. V shed 5 bases and J shed 8 bases, with 16 bases lying between them. CDR1 and CDR2 from the germline V gene are MNHNS and SASEGT. The CDR3 extends over 14 amino acids. CDR3 sequence reads: CASSLRGRRDTIYF. In nucleotides, the CDR3 is TGTGCCAGCAGTCTCCGGGGTAGAAGGGACACCATATATTTT.

V usage is TRBV18 and J usage is TRBJ2-3; 7 nucleotides agree with TRBD1. The CDR3 has 15 residues. J gave up 2 bases and V 2 bases, and 4 bases lay outside the gene matches. Germline CDR1 reads KGHSH; CDR2 reads LQKENI. For the CDR3, the DNA is TGTGCCAGCTCACCATCAGGGGGATACACAGATACGCAGTATTTT. Amino acids: CASSPSGGYTDTQYF.

The V and J genes are TRBV19 and TRBJ2-1; TRBD2 matches 7 bases. V gave up 4 bases and J gave up 0 bases; unmatched junction bases: 6. Per germline, CDR1 LNHDA and CDR2 SQIVND (reference sequence). The CDR3 covers 16 residues. The DNA for the CDR3 is TGTGCCAGTAGTAGGACTAGTACAAGCTCCTACAATGAGCAGTTCTTC. It encodes CASSRTSTSSYNEQFF.

This chain connects TRBV19 to TRBJ1-5, with D possibly being TRBD1 (6 bases). Germline-derived CDR1 and CDR2 are LNHDA and SQIVND (reference sequence). Trimming left V 3 bases short and J 2 bases short, with 14 bases between. The CDR3 spans 16 residues. CDR3 sequence: CASSIGQGNGNQPQHF. In DNA, the CDR3 is TGTGCCAGTAGTATTGGTCAGGGGAACGGCAATCAGCCCCAGCATTTT.

The CDR3 sequence is CASSFDRGNTEAFF. CDR3 nucleotides: TGTGCCAGCAGCTTCGACAGGGGAAACACTGAAGCTTTCTTT. This chain joins TRBV11-1 and TRBJ1-1, with 8 bases lining up with TRBD1. The CDR3 runs to 14 residues. V lost 3 bases to trimming and J lost 2 bases; unmatched junction nucleotides: 2. In germline, CDR1 is SGHAT, CDR2 FQDESV (reference sequence).

V is TRBV7-3 and J is TRBJ2-3, with D hard to call. Looked up from germline, CDR1 is SGHTA and CDR2 is FQGTGA. Trimming cost V 2 bases and J 5 bases, with 5 bases left between them. This CDR3 is 12 amino acids long. In DNA, the CDR3 is TGTGCCAGCAGCTTAGATGGAGATACGCAGTATTTT. It yields the protein CASSLDGDTQYF.

This chain uses TRBV5-4 with TRBJ2-2; tentatively, D is TRBD1 or TRBD2 (5 bases each). Trimming took off 4 bases at V and 2 bases at J, with 12 bases between the two ends. CDR1 and CDR2 from the germline V gene are SGHNT and YYREEE (reference sequence). The CDR3 has 15 amino acids. The CDR3 spells CASSAWGFNTGELFF. CDR3 DNA sequence: TGTGCCAGCAGCGCTTGGGGGTTTAACACCGGGGAGCTGTTTTTT. Based on the CDR3 plus reference TRBV5-4 and TRBJ2-2, the full variable domain is ETGVTQSPTHLIKTRGQQVTLRCSSQSGHNTVSWYQQALGQGPQFIFQYYREEENGRGNFPPRFSGLQFPNYSSELNVNALELDDSALYLCASSAWGFNTGELFFGEGSRLTVL.

The chain couples TRBV5-6 to TRBJ1-5; D may be TRBD1 (6 bases). This CDR3 region has 14 residues. Trimming removed 6 bases at V and 0 bases at J, with 10 bases between. CDR1 is SGHDT and CDR2 is YYEEEE in the germline V gene. CDR3 sequence reads: CASNAGVSNQPQHF. The CDR3 DNA is TGTGCCAGCAATGCAGGGGTTAGCAATCAGCCCCAGCATTTT.

The V gene is TRBV27, the J gene TRBJ1-5, with D maybe TRBD1 (5 bases). The length of the CDR3 is 12 residues. Trimming took off 3 bases at V and 6 bases at J, with 6 bases between the two ends. Germline values: CDR1 MNHEY, CDR2 SMNVEV (reference sequence). CDR3 in amino acids: CASSFGGQPQHF. CDR3 DNA sequence: TGTGCCAGCAGTTTTGGGGGTCAGCCCCAGCATTTT.

This rearrangement joins TRBV10-3 to TRBJ1-1; D gene uncertain. The CDR3 runs to 15 residues. V lost 6 bases to trimming and J lost 1 base, with 15 bases between them. Germline V CDR1 and CDR2: ENHRY, SYGVKD. This chain's CDR3 is CAIRTEIPGNTEAFF. The CDR3 DNA sequence: TGTGCCATCAGGACCGAAATCCCTGGGAACACTGAAGCTTTCTTT.

This clone has just a few counts. The gene calls are TRBV30 and TRBJ1-5; no reliable D call. In germline, CDR1 is GTSNPN, CDR2 SVGIG (reference sequence). The CDR3 spans 13 residues. V was pared by 3 bases and J by 3 bases, with 9 bases between. CDR3 loop: CAWRGGVNQPQHF. CDR3 bases: TGTGCCTGGAGGGGTGGGGTCAATCAGCCCCAGCATTTT. Complete variable domain (other parts from reference TRBV30 and TRBJ1-5): SQTIHQWPATLVQPVGSPLSLECTVEGTSNPNLYWYRQAAGRGLQLLFYSVGIGQISSEVPQNLSASRPQDRQFILSSKKLLLSDSGFYLCAWRGGVNQPQHFGDGTRLSIL.

This clone appeared a few times. Other DNA sequences of this sample code for an identical CDR3. The rearrangement links TRBV9 to TRBJ1-5; D gene ambiguous. This CDR3 has 13 amino acids. Germline values: CDR1 SGDLS, CDR2 YYNGEE. The V and J ends lost 4 bases and 0 bases respectively, with 5 bases between them. The CDR3 is CASSLDSNQPQHF. CDR3 coding DNA: TGTGCCAGCAGCCTGGATAGCAATCAGCCCCAGCATTTT. Filled out from reference TRBV9 and TRBJ1-5, the complete variable domain reads DSGVTQTPKHLITATGQRVTLRCSPRSGDLSVYWYQQSLDQGLQFLIQYYNGEERAKGNILERFSAQQFPDLHSELNLSSLELGDSALYFCASSLDSNQPQHFGDGTRLSIL.

The chain links TRBV9 to TRBJ2-1, with 9 nucleotides matching TRBD1. V trimming: 4 bases; J trimming: 7 bases; junction bases outside the gene matches: 9. The germline gives CDR1 SGDLS, CDR2 YYNGEE. The CDR3 consists of 15 residues. This CDR3 reads CASSRWDRAGNEQFF. The CDR3 bases are TGTGCCAGCAGCCGATGGGACAGGGCAGGAAATGAGCAGTTCTTC.

V and J are TRBV5-1 and TRBJ2-7, with TRBD1 identical over 9 bases. The germline V gene encodes CDR1 SGHRS and CDR2 YFSETQ. The CDR3 is made up of 14 amino acids. J was trimmed by 7 bases and V by 4 bases; bases with no gene match: 9. The CDR3 bases are TGCGCCAGCAGCCCGAAAGGGGACAGGGAGGAGCAGTACTTC. It codes for CASSPKGDREEQYF.

This chain uses TRBV2 with TRBJ2-1; D uncertain. CDR1 and CDR2 (germline): SNHLY, FYNNEI. The CDR3 has 18 amino acids. V was trimmed by 4 bases and J by 3 bases, leaving 22 bases between them. The CDR3 DNA reads TGTGCCAGCAGTGTGTCCCCCCCCGGGTATTCGTTCTACAATGAGCAGTTCTTC. Translating gives CASSVSPPGYSFYNEQFF.

The chain combines TRBV5-8 with TRBJ2-4; D perhaps matches TRBD2 (5 bases). Trimming removed 0 bases from V and 10 bases from J, with 11 bases in between. The length of the CDR3 is 13 residues. Germline lookup yields CDR1 SGHTS and CDR2 YDEGEE. The CDR3 loop is CASSLGGRGIQYF. In DNA form, the CDR3 reads TGTGCCAGCAGCTTGGGCGGACGGGGAATTCAGTACTTC.

This clone was counted only a few times. The V call is TRBV18, the J call TRBJ1-4, with 7 positions matching TRBD1. The CDR3 runs to 15 residues. V lost 3 bases, J lost 8 bases, and 9 bases stayed unmatched. Germline values: CDR1 KGHSH, CDR2 LQKENI. In DNA form, the CDR3 reads TGTGCCAGCTCACCCCCCACAGGGGAGGGAGAAAAACTGTTTTTT. Translating gives CASSPPTGEGEKLFF.

A few counts support this clone. The rearrangement joins TRBV21-1 to TRBJ2-7; TRBD2, the table's D call, was not compared with the DNA. TRBV21-1 is a known pseudogene. The CDR3 is 17 residues long. CDR3 region: CASSKDQKGEPGREQYF. DNA of the CDR3: TGTGCCAGCAGCAAAGATCAGAAGGGAGAGCCCGGGAGGGAGCAGTACTTC.

The rearrangement joins TRBV4-2 to TRBJ1-2; no definite D call. The CDR3 runs 14 residues. With 0 bases removed from V and 6 bases from J, the gap between germline ends came to 11 bases. Looked up from germline, CDR1 is LGHNA and CDR2 is YNFKEQ. CDR3 sequence (DNA): TGTGCCAGCAGCCAAGATTGGCCCGCCAATGGCTACACCTTC. Encoded protein: CASSQDWPANGYTF.

The chain has TRBV30 and TRBJ1-5; TRBD1 aligns across 7 bases. Germline CDR1 reads GTSNPN; CDR2 reads SVGIG (reference sequence). J gave up 7 bases and V 0 bases, and 3 bases lay outside the gene matches. The CDR3 length is 13 residues. In DNA, the CDR3 is TGTGCCTGGAGTGTGACAGGGCGGCAGCCCCAGCATTTT. Translation: CAWSVTGRQPQHF.

The rearrangement links TRBV27 to TRBJ2-1; the D gene is possibly TRBD2 (6 bases). The V and J ends lost 2 bases and 9 bases respectively, with 11 bases between them. CDR1 is MNHEY, CDR2 SMNVEV, per germline (reference sequence). This CDR3 is built from 13 residues. As DNA, the CDR3 is TGTGCCAGCAGTTTAGGGACTCCGAGTGAGCAGTTCTTC. It is translated as CASSLGTPSEQFF.

The chain has TRBV2 and TRBJ2-1; D call uncertain. V shed 4 bases and J shed 3 bases, with 13 bases lying between them. This CDR3 comprises 15 residues. Germline V gene sequence: CDR1 SNHLY, CDR2 FYNNEI. CDR3: CASSVLWGLYNEQFF. CDR3 bases: TGTGCCAGCAGTGTGTTGTGGGGTCTCTACAATGAGCAGTTCTTC. Using reference TRBV2 and TRBJ2-1 for the parts outside the CDR3, the full variable domain is EPEVTQTPSHQVTQMGQEVILRCVPISNHLYFYWYRQILGQKVEFLVSFYNNEISEKSEIFDDQFSVERPDGSNFTLKIRSTKLEDSAMYFCASSVLWGLYNEQFFGPGTRLTVL.

This rearrangement joins TRBV6-5 to TRBJ2-7; D is unclear. The CDR3 is made up of 11 amino acids. Germline V gene sequence: CDR1 MNHEY, CDR2 SVGAGI. Trimming stripped 7 bases from V and 0 bases from J, with 4 bases between. The CDR3 region is CASTDSYEQYF. In DNA, the CDR3 is TGTGCCAGCACCGACTCCTACGAGCAGTACTTC.

The chain carries TRBV6-5 and TRBJ1-1; D might be TRBD1 (5 bases). Trimming left V 11 bases short and J 1 base short, with 11 bases between. The CDR3 spans 12 residues. Germline CDR1 MNHEY, CDR2 SVGAGI. This chain's CDR3 is CAAGPANTEAFF. CDR3 nucleotides: TGTGCCGCGGGACCGGCGAACACTGAAGCTTTCTTT.

V gene TRBV7-2 combines with J gene TRBJ2-3, with D hard to call. V gave up 1 base and J gave up 4 bases, with 3 bases separating them. The CDR3 has 12 residues. In germline, CDR1 is SGHTA, CDR2 FQGNSA. The CDR3 loop is CASSLGADTQYF. In nucleotides, the CDR3 is TGTGCCAGCAGCTTAGGGGCAGATACGCAGTATTTT.

This chain joins TRBV5-4 and TRBJ1-2; D is undetermined. Trimming cost V 0 bases and J 8 bases, with 11 bases left between them. The CDR3 extends over 13 amino acids. CDR1 and CDR2 (germline): SGHNT, YYREEE (reference sequence). The CDR3 here is CASSLDEARGYTF. CDR3 nucleotide sequence: TGTGCCAGCAGCTTGGATGAGGCCCGGGGCTACACCTTC.